This record looks at one T cell receptor beta chain sequence and its context. The antigen is not known. This record belongs to a study of OX40 agonist ivuxolimab in advanced cancers. Study overall: Ivuxolimab, which patients received intravenously every 2 weeks, was dosed at 0.01 to 10 mg/kg. Findings and caveats of the study: Partial responders dosed at 0.1-3.0 mg/kg displayed clonal expansion ranking among the lowest. Clones of CD4+ and CD8+ blood T cells grew by week 6 at doses of 0.1 to 3.0 mg/kg.

Trimming took off 0 bases at V and 8 bases at J, with 6 bases between the two ends. Germline V gene data show CDR1 as GTSNPN and CDR2 as SVGIG (reference sequence). The CDR3 totals 11 residues. The table came from immunoSEQ multiplex PCR; TCRdb's copy has only in-frame clones and leaves some out. The repertoire holds around 92,000 clones, with 85% to 95% as singletons. The sequence was collected from an adult with an advanced solid tumor such as melanoma, head and neck, liver or kidney cancer. V usage is TRBV30 and J usage is TRBJ2-3; D unclear. The sample here was CD4+ or CD8+ T cells sorted from blood, taken in a trial of the OX40 agonist ivuxolimab. Written as DNA, the CDR3 is TGTGCCTGGAGTGTATCAGTTACGCAGTATTTT. Translating gives CAWSVSVTQYF.